Each of the 28 T cell receptor beta chains below was sequenced from the same sample in a study of technical replicates of blood from four donors. Some clones are missing from TCRdb's copy, which holds only in-frame ones; the method was immunoSEQ multiplex PCR. The data contain more than 65,000 clones, 96% of them singletons. Specimen: T cells isolated from PBMCs. Receptors originate from a human donor in good health.

This rearrangement joins TRBV9 to TRBJ1-1; D unresolved. Germline CDR1 SGDLS, CDR2 YYNGEE. Trimming took off 0 bases at V and 3 bases at J, with 3 bases between the two ends. The CDR3 loop spans 12 amino acids. The CDR3 is CASSVGDTEAFF. The CDR3 DNA sequence: TGTGCCAGCAGCGTAGGAGACACTGAAGCTTTCTTT.

The rearrangement uses TRBV19 and TRBJ2-7, with 9 positions matching TRBD2. Germline V gives CDR1 LNHDA, CDR2 SQIVND (reference sequence). J lost 3 bases, V lost 8 bases, and 5 bases had no gene match. The CDR3 consists of 13 residues. Written as DNA, the CDR3 is TGTGCCAGTGAACATAGCGGGAGCTACGAGCAGTACTTC. As protein: CASEHSGSYEQYF.

Only one count was recorded for this clone. The gene calls are TRBV6-1 and TRBJ2-3, with D unresolved. From germline, CDR1 is MNHNS and CDR2 SASEGT. Trimming cost V 7 bases and J 2 bases, with 13 bases left between them. The CDR3 has 14 amino acids. CDR3 DNA: TGTGCCAGCAACACACACCAAATCACAGATACGCAGTATTTT. The encoded protein is CASNTHQITDTQYF.

The CDR3 nucleotides are TGTGCCAGCGTATTACGAGGCACTGAGACCCAGTACTTC. It codes for CASVLRGTETQYF. The chain couples TRBV7-2 to TRBJ2-5; D gene unclear. Germline V gene data show CDR1 as SGHTA and CDR2 as FQGNSA. The CDR3 contains 13 residues. V gave up 8 bases and J gave up 5 bases, with 15 bases separating them.

V and J are TRBV7-3 and TRBJ1-1; 7 nucleotides align to TRBD1. J was trimmed by 0 bases and V by 5 bases; bases with no gene match: 0. The CDR3 runs 13 residues. Germline V lookup: CDR1 SGHTA, CDR2 FQGTGA. Here the CDR3 DNA reads TGTGCCAGCAGCGACAGGGTGAACACTGAAGCTTTCTTT. It yields the protein CASSDRVNTEAFF.

The CDR3 nucleotides read TGTGCCAGCCGACTACAGGGGAGGGAGCAGTTCTTC. Its translation: CASRLQGREQFF. The chain uses TRBV28 and TRBJ2-1; tentatively, D is TRBD1 (7 bases). From germline, CDR1 is MDHEN and CDR2 SYDVKM. V was clipped by 8 bases and J by 10 bases, with 15 bases between them. This CDR3 contains 12 residues.

The genes are TRBV10-1 and TRBJ2-5, with TRBD1 matching over 10 bases. The CDR3 has 15 amino acids. Trimming took 3 bases from V and 5 from J; bases not matched to a gene: 6. Germline V CDR1 and CDR2: WNHNN, SYGVQD (reference sequence). CDR3 DNA sequence: TGCGCCAGCAGTGATGGGACAGGGGCTGGGGAGACCCAGTACTTC. Protein product: CASSDGTGAGETQYF.

This clone was seen once. The junction departs from the called germline gene at one end, perhaps through a read error. The gene calls are TRBV7-9 and TRBJ2-1; TRBD2 is a possible D gene (5 bases). The CDR3 contains 14 residues. Looked up from germline, CDR1 is SEHNR and CDR2 is FQNEAQ (reference sequence). CDR3 loop: CASSLVGGLAWTIF. The CDR3 DNA reads as TGTGCCAGCAGCTTAGTAGGAGGCCTAGCATGGACGATCTTC.

The genes are TRBV28 and TRBJ1-5; D gene ambiguous. The length of the CDR3 is 14 residues. Deletions cut 5 bases from V and 4 bases from J, with 12 bases between. Germline loops: CDR1 MDHEN, CDR2 SYDVKM. For the CDR3, the DNA is TGTGCCAGCAGTCCCCCCGAGGTAAATCAGCCCCAGCATTTT. Its translation is CASSPPEVNQPQHF.

The chain joins TRBV14 to TRBJ1-1; D gene unclear. CDR1 and CDR2 from the germline V gene are SGHDN and FVKESK. CDR3 length equals 13 residues. V was shortened by 1 base and J by 3 bases, with 6 bases between the two germline ends. The CDR3 nucleotides read TGTGCCAGCAGCCAAGTTCAGGACACTGAAGCTTTCTTT. This encodes CASSQVQDTEAFF.

The CDR3 region is CASRTGSPGELFF. The CDR3 coding sequence is TGCGCCAGCAGGACAGGGTCCCCCGGGGAGCTGTTTTTT. The rearrangement links TRBV10-2 to TRBJ2-2; 7 positions match TRBD1. Losses at the gene ends were 6 bases for V and 6 bases for J; bases not matched to a gene: 4. CDR1 and CDR2 (germline): WSHSY, SAAADI. The CDR3 totals 13 residues.

This clone appeared once. The chain joins TRBV11-2 to TRBJ2-1, with TRBD2 identical over 8 bases. The CDR3 runs 16 residues. J lost 5 bases, V lost 1 base, and 7 bases had no gene match. Per the germline V gene, CDR1 is SGHAT and CDR2 is FQNNGV. Written as DNA, the CDR3 is TGTGCCAGCAGCTTAGTAAGCGGGAGTTTGGACAATGAGCAGTTCTTC. Protein: CASSLVSGSLDNEQFF.

V usage is TRBV27 and J usage is TRBJ2-7; TRBD1 matches 9 bases. The CDR3 runs to 15 residues. CDR1 and CDR2 from the germline V gene are MNHEY and SMNVEV (reference sequence). V trimming: 4 bases; J trimming: 1 base; junction bases outside the gene matches: 5. This CDR3 reads CASSSPGQGSYEQYF. CDR3 nucleotides: TGTGCCAGCAGTTCTCCGGGACAGGGATCCTACGAGCAGTACTTC.

The chain combines TRBV5-4 with TRBJ2-7, with TRBD1 matching 9 bases. Germline assignment: CDR1 SGHNT and CDR2 YYREEE (reference sequence). After removal of 4 bases from V and 3 bases from J, the junction contained 5 bases not matched to a gene. The CDR3 has 14 residues. The CDR3 bases are TGTGCCAGCAGCCCGACAGGGGGTCGCTACGAGCAGTACTTC. Translation gives CASSPTGGRYEQYF.

This rearrangement joins TRBV10-3 to TRBJ2-7; D is possibly TRBD1 (6 bases). Between the trimmed V and J ends, which lost 3 bases and 3 bases, there was a span of 9 bases. The germline gives CDR1 ENHRY, CDR2 SYGVKD. The CDR3 extends over 13 amino acids. The chain's CDR3 is CAISEWTDYEQYF. The CDR3 DNA is TGTGCCATCAGTGAATGGACAGACTACGAGCAGTACTTC.

The genes are TRBV6-4 and TRBJ2-1, with 11 bases identical to TRBD2. Germline CDR1 reads MRHNA; CDR2 reads SNTAGT. The CDR3 covers 16 residues. V trimming: 3 bases; J trimming: 7 bases; junction bases outside the gene matches: 8. The CDR3 DNA reads as TGTGCCAGCAGTGAGTTCCTAGCGGGAGGCTGGAATGAGCAGTTCTTC. This codes for CASSEFLAGGWNEQFF.

V usage is TRBV4-2 and J usage is TRBJ1-5; TRBD1 is a possible D gene (6 bases). CDR3 length: 15 residues. V shed 1 base and J shed 3 bases, with 10 bases lying between them. Germline V gives CDR1 LGHNA, CDR2 YNFKEQ. The CDR3 sequence is CASSQVDSANQPQHF. The CDR3 DNA sequence: TGTGCCAGCAGCCAAGTGGACAGCGCCAATCAGCCCCAGCATTTT.

The genes are TRBV27 and TRBJ1-1; perhaps TRBD1 as D (6 bases). Trimming took off 3 bases at V and 4 bases at J, with 12 bases between the two ends. The length of the CDR3 is 14 residues. Germline V lookup: CDR1 MNHEY, CDR2 SMNVEV (reference sequence). Here the CDR3 reads CASSFSGTSTEAFF. CDR3 bases: TGTGCCAGCAGTTTTTCCGGGACATCCACTGAAGCTTTCTTT.

J is TRBJ2-7 and V is TRBV6-5; D call uncertain. This CDR3 spans 14 amino acids. Germline assignment: CDR1 MNHEY and CDR2 SVGAGI. Trimming stripped 0 bases from V and 5 bases from J, with 11 bases between. CDR3 nucleotides: TGTGCCAGCAGTTACTCTCCCGAGAGCCACGAGCAGTACTTC. It is translated as CASSYSPESHEQYF.

This chain links TRBV29-1 with TRBJ1-2, with D unclear. Germline V lookup: CDR1 SQVTM, CDR2 ANQGSEA. V lost 6 bases to trimming and J lost 6 bases, with 11 bases between them. The CDR3 spans 11 residues. CDR3: CSVPAANGYTF. The DNA of the CDR3 is TGCAGCGTACCGGCGGCGAATGGCTACACCTTC.

V gene TRBV29-1 combines with J gene TRBJ1-3; 11 nucleotides line up with TRBD1. The CDR3 consists of 15 residues. J was trimmed by 2 bases and V by 0 bases; bases with no gene match: 0. CDR1 and CDR2 from the germline V gene are SQVTM and ANQGSEA. CDR3 bases: TGCAGCGTTGAAGAGGGACAGGGGGCTGGAAACACCATATATTTT. This translates into CSVEEGQGAGNTIYF.

The rearrangement uses TRBV19 and TRBJ1-2; TRBD1 matches 11 bases. CDR3 length: 13 residues. The V gene end was trimmed by 7 bases and the J gene end by 8 bases; junction bases not matched to a gene: 6. Germline assignment: CDR1 LNHDA and CDR2 SQIVND (reference sequence). DNA for the CDR3: TGTGCCAGTAAAGGACAGGGGGCTAGCGGCTACACCTTC. Protein: CASKGQGASGYTF.

Concerning this clone: The junction does not match germline at one end; this may be a read error. The V call is TRBV15, the J call TRBJ1-3; possibly TRBD1 for D (5 bases). The germline V gene encodes CDR1 LNHNV and CDR2 YYDKDF (reference sequence). This CDR3 comprises 17 residues. The CDR3 is CATSGEGPGLSGNTIYF. The CDR3, as DNA: TGTGCCACCAGCGGAGAGGGGCCAGGTCTCTCTGGAAACACCATATATTTT.

V and J are TRBV5-1 and TRBJ1-4; D ambiguous. The CDR3 is 15 amino acids. Trimming removed 5 bases from V and 0 bases from J, with 11 bases in between. CDR1 and CDR2 from the germline V gene are SGHRS and YFSETQ. CDR3 region: CASRNQFATNEKLFF. The CDR3 nucleotides are TGCGCCAGCAGAAATCAGTTTGCAACTAATGAAAAACTGTTTTTT. The whole variable domain, filled in from reference TRBV5-1 and TRBJ1-4, reads KAGVTQTPRYLIKTRGQQVTLSCSPISGHRSVSWYQQTPGQGLQFLFEYFSETQRNKGNFPGRFSGRQFSNSRSEMNVSTLELGDSALYLCASRNQFATNEKLFFGSGTQLSVL.

The V gene is TRBV5-6, the J gene TRBJ1-1, with 7 bases aligning to TRBD1. CDR3 length: 16 residues. Unmatched junction bases numbered 11, after V lost 2 bases and J lost 4 bases. CDR1 and CDR2 from the germline V gene are SGHDT and YYEEEE. The CDR3: CASSFYRDSLSTEAFF. The CDR3 DNA reads TGTGCCAGCAGCTTTTATCGGGACAGTCTTTCCACTGAAGCTTTCTTT.

J is TRBJ1-1 and V is TRBV5-6, with D possibly TRBD1 on 6 matching bases. V lost 0 bases and J lost 6, with 12 bases in between. The germline CDR1 and CDR2 sequences are SGHDT and YYEEEE. There are 14 residues in the CDR3. CDR3 sequence: CASSLEGEYPEAFF. DNA for the CDR3: TGTGCCAGCAGCTTGGAGGGGGAGTACCCTGAAGCTTTCTTT.

V usage is TRBV5-4 and J usage is TRBJ1-2; D gene uncertain. The CDR3 extends over 11 amino acids. The germline V gene encodes CDR1 SGHNT and CDR2 YYREEE (reference sequence). Trimming removed 4 bases at V and 5 bases at J, with 6 bases between. The CDR3 loop is CASSGVYGYTF. CDR3 DNA sequence: TGTGCCAGCAGCGGAGTTTATGGCTACACCTTC.

As concerns this clone: This same CDR3 is encoded by further DNA sequences in the sample. The V gene is TRBV2, the J gene TRBJ1-1, with TRBD1 identical over 8 bases. Trimming removed 6 bases from V and 1 base from J; junction bases left unmatched: 4. The CDR3 contains 14 residues. The germline V gene encodes CDR1 SNHLY and CDR2 FYNNEI. The CDR3 loop is CASSAGTGNTEAFF. Here the CDR3 DNA reads TGTGCCAGCAGCGCCGGGACAGGGAACACTGAAGCTTTCTTT.